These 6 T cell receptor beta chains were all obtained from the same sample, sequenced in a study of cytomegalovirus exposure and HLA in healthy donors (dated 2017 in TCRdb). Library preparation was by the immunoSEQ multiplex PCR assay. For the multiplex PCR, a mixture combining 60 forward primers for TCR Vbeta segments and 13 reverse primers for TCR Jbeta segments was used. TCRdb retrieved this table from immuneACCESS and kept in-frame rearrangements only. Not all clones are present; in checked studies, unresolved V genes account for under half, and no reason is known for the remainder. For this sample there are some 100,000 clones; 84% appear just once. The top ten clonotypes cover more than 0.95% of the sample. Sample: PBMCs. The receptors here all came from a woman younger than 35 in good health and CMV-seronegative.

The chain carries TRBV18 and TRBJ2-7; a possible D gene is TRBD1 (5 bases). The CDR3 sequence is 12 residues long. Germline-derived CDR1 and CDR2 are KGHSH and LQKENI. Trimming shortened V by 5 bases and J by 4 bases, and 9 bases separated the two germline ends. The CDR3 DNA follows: TGTGCCAGCTCAGAACAGGAATACGAGCAGTACTTC. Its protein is CASSEQEYEQYF.

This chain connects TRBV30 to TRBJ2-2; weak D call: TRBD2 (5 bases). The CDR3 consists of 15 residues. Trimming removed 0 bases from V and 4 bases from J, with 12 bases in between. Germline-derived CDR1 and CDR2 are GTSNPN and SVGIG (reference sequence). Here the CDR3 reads CAWSVGLAGTGELFF. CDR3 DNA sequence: TGTGCCTGGAGTGTGGGTCTAGCTGGCACCGGGGAGCTGTTTTTT. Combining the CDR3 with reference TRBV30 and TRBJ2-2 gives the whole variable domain SQTIHQWPATLVQPVGSPLSLECTVEGTSNPNLYWYRQAAGRGLQLLFYSVGIGQISSEVPQNLSASRPQDRQFILSSKKLLLSDSGFYLCAWSVGLAGTGELFFGEGSRLTVL.

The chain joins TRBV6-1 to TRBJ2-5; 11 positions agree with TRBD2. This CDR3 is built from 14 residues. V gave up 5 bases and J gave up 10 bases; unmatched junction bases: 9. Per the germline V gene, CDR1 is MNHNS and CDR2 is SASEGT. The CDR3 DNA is TGTGCCAGCAGTTCCGGGACTAGCGGAAGGAACCAGTACTTC. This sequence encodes CASSSGTSGRNQYF.

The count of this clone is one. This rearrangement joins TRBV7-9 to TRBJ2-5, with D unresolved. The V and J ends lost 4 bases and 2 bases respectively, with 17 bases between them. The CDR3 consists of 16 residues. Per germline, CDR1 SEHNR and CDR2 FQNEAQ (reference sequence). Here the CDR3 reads CASSSFSDAGQETQYF. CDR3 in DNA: TGTGCCAGCAGCTCCTTTAGTGATGCAGGACAAGAGACCCAGTACTTC.

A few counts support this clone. In DNA, the CDR3 is TGTGCCAGCAGTTTATCCCAGGGGGCTCAAGAGACCCAGTACTTC. Residues: CASSLSQGAQETQYF. V usage is TRBV27 and J usage is TRBJ2-5; the match to TRBD1 covers 8 bases. The CDR3 is made up of 15 amino acids. The germline gives CDR1 MNHEY, CDR2 SMNVEV (reference sequence). Losses at the gene ends were 0 bases for V and 2 bases for J; bases not matched to a gene: 2.

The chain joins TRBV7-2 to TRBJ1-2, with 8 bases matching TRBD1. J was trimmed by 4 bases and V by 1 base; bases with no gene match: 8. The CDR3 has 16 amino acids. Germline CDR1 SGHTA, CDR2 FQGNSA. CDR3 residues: CASSLGPGQEGYGYTF. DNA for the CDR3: TGTGCCAGCAGCTTAGGCCCGGGACAGGAAGGCTATGGCTACACCTTC.